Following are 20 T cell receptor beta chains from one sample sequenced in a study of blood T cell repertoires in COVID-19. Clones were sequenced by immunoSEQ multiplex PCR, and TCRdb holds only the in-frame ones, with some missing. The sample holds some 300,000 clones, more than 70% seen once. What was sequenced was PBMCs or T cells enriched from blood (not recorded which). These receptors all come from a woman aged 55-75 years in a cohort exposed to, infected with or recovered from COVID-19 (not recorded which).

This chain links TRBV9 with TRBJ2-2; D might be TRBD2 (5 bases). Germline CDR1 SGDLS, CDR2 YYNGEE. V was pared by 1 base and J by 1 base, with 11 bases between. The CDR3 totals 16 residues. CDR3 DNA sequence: TGTGCCAGCAGCGTATTAGAGGGTTTGAACACCGGGGAGCTGTTTTTT. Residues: CASSVLEGLNTGELFF. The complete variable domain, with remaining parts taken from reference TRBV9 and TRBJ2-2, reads DSGVTQTPKHLITATGQRVTLRCSPRSGDLSVYWYQQSLDQGLQFLIQYYNGEERAKGNILERFSAQQFPDLHSELNLSSLELGDSALYFCASSVLEGLNTGELFFGEGSRLTVL.

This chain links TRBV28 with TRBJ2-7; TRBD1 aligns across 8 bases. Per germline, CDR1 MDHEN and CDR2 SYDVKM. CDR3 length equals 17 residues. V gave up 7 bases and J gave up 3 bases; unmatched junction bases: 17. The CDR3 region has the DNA TGTGCCAGCACCACTCCGCGTTCAGGGGGCAAAAACTACGAGCAGTACTTC. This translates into CASTTPRSGGKNYEQYF.

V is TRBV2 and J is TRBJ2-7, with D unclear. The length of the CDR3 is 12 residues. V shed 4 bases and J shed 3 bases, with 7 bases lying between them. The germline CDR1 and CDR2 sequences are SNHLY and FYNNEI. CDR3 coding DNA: TGTGCCAGCAGTGTGAGTTACTACGAGCAGTACTTC. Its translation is CASSVSYYEQYF.

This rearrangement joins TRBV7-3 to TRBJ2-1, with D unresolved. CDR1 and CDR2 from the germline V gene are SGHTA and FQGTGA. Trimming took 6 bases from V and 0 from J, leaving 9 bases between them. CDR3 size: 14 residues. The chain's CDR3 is CASSLASSYNEQFF. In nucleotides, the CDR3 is TGTGCCAGCAGTCTGGCTAGCTCCTACAATGAGCAGTTCTTC.

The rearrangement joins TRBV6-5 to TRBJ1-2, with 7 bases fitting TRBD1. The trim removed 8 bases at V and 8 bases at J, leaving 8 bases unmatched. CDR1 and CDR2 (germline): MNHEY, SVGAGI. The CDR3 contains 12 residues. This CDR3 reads CASATGARGYTF. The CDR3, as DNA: TGTGCCAGCGCCACAGGGGCGCGGGGCTACACCTTC.

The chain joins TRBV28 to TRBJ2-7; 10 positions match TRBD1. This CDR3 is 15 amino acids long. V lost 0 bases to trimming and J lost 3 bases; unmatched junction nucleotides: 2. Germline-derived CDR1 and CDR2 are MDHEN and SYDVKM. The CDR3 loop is CASSLWGTGDYEQYF. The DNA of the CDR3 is TGTGCCAGCAGTTTATGGGGGACAGGGGACTACGAGCAGTACTTC.

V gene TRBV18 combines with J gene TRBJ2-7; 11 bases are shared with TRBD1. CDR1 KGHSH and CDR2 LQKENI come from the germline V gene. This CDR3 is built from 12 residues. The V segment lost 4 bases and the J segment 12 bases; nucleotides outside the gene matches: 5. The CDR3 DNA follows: TGTGCCAGCTCACGGGGACAGGGGGGTTTGTACTTC. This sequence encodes CASSRGQGGLYF. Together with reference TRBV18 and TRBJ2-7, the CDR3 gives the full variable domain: NAGVMQNPRHLVRRRGQEARLRCSPMKGHSHVYWYRQLPEEGLKFMVYLQKENIIDESGMPKERFSAEFPKEGPSILRIQQVVRGDSAAYFCASSRGQGGLYFGPGTRLTVT.

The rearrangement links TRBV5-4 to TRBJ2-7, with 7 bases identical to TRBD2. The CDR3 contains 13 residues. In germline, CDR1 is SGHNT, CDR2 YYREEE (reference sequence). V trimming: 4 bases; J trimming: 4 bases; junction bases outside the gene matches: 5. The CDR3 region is CASSVSSGYEQYF. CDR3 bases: TGTGCCAGCAGCGTATCTAGCGGTTACGAGCAGTACTTC.

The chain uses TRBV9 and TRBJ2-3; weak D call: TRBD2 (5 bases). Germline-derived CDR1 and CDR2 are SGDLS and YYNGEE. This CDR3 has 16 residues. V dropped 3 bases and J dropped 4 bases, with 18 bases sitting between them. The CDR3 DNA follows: TGTGCCAGCAGCGAGGGATTGCAGGCCGGGGCAGATACGCAGTATTTT. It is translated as CASSEGLQAGADTQYF. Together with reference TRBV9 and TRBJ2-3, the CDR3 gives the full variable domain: DSGVTQTPKHLITATGQRVTLRCSPRSGDLSVYWYQQSLDQGLQFLIQYYNGEERAKGNILERFSAQQFPDLHSELNLSSLELGDSALYFCASSEGLQAGADTQYFGPGTRLTVL.

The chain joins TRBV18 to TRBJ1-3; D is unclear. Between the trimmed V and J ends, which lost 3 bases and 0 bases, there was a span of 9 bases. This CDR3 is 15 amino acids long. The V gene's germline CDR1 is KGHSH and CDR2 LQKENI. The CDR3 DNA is TGTGCCAGCTCACCCTCCGGCGGCTCTGGAAACACCATATATTTT. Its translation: CASSPSGGSGNTIYF.

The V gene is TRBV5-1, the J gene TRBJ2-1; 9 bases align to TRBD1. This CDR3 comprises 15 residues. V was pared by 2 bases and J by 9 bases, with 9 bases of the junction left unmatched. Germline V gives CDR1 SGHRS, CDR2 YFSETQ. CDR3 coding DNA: TGCGCCAGCAGCTTAAGGCCGGGACAGGGTCTTGAGCAGTTCTTC. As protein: CASSLRPGQGLEQFF.

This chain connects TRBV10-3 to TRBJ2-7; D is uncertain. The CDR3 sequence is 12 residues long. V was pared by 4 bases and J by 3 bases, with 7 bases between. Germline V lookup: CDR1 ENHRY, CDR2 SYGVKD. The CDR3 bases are TGTGCCATCAGTGGCGGCAACTACGAGCAGTACTTC. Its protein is CAISGGNYEQYF.

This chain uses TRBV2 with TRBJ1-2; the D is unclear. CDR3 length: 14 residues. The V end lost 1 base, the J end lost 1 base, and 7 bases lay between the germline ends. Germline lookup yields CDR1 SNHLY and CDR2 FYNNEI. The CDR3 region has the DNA TGTGCCAGCAGTGAAGGCGGACTTAACTATGGCTACACCTTC. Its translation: CASSEGGLNYGYTF.

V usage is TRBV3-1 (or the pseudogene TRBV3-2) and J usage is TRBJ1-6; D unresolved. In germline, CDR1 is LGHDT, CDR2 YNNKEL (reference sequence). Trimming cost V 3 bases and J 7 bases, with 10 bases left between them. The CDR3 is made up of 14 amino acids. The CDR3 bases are TGTGCCAGCAGCCAGCCGGGTCCAAATTCACCCCTCCACTTT. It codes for CASSQPGPNSPLHF.

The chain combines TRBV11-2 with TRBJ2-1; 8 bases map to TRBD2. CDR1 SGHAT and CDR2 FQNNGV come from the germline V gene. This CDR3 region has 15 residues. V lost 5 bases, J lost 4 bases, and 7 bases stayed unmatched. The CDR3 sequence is CASSLLAGLYNEQFF. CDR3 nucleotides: TGTGCCAGCAGCCTTCTAGCGGGCCTATACAATGAGCAGTTCTTC.

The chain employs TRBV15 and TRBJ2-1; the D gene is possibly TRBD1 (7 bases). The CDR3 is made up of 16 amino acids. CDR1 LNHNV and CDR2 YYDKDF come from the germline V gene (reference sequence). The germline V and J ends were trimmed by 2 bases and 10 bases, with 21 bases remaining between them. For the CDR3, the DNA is TGTGCCACCAGCAGACCGGGACTGCAGGGGGTTTGGGAGCAGTTCTTC. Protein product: CATSRPGLQGVWEQFF.

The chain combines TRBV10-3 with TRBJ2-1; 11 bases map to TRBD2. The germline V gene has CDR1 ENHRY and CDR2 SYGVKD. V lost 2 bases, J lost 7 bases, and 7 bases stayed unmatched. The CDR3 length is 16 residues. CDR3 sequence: CAISEGTSGRGNEQFF. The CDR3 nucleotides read TGTGCCATCAGTGAGGGGACTAGCGGAAGAGGTAATGAGCAGTTCTTC.

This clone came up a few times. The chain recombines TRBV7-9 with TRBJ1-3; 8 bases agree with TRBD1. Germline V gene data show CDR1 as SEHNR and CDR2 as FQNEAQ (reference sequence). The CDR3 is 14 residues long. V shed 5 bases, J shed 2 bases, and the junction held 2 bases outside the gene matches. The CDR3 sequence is CASSLTGAGNTIYF. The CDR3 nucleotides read TGTGCCAGCAGCCTGACAGGGGCTGGAAACACCATATATTTT.

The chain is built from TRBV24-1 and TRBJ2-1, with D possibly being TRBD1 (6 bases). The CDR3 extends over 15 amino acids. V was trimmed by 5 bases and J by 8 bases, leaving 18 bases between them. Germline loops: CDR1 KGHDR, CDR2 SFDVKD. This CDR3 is CATSGPGQGDDEQFF. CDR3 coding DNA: TGTGCCACCAGTGGCCCGGGACAAGGAGACGATGAGCAGTTCTTC.

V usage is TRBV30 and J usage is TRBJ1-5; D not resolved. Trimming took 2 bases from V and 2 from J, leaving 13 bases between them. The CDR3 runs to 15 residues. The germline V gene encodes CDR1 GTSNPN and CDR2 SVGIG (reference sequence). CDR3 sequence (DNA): TGTGCCTGGAGTCCGACCCCCCGGGGCAATCAGCCCCAGCATTTT. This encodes CAWSPTPRGNQPQHF.